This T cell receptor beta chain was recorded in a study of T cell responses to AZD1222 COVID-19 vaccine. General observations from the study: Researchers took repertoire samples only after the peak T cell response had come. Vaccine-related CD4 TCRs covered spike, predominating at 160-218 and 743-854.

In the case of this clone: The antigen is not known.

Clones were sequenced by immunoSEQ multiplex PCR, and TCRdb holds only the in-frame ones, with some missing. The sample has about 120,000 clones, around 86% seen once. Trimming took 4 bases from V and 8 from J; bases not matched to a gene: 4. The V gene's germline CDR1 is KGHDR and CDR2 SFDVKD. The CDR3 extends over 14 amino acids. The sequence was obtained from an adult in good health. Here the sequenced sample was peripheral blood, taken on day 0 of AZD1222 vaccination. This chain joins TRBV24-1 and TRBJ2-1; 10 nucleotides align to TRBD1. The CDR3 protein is CATSDPGQGYEQFF. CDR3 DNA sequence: TGTGCCACCAGTGACCCGGGACAGGGGTATGAGCAGTTCTTC.